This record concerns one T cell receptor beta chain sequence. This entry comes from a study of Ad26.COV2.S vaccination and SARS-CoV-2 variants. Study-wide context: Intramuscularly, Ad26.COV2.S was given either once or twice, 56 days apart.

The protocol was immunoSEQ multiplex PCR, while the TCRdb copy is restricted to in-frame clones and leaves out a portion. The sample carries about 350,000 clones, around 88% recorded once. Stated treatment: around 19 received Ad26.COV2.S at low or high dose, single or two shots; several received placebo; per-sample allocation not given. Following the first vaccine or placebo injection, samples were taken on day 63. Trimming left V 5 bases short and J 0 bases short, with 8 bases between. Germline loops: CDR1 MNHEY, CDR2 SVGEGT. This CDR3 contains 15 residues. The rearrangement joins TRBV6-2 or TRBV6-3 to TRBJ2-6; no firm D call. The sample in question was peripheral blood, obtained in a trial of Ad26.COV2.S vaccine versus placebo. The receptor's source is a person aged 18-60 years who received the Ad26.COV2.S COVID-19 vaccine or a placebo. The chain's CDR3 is CASSPYLSGANVLTF. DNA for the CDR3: TGTGCCAGCAGTCCATATCTCTCTGGGGCCAACGTCCTGACTTTC.